These T cell receptor beta chains were read from a single sample in a study of CD8 T cells in ankylosing spondylitis. Each CDR3 protein gets one entry after TCRdb re-called the 5' RACE reads with MiXCR. This sample yields 340,000 or so distinct CDR3 sequences, of which roughly 15% are seen a single time; around 1% belongs to the top ten. The sequenced sample was blood, either unsorted or a sorted T cell fraction (not recorded which). The source is a male donor with ankylosing spondylitis or in good health (not recorded which). Both conserved end residues are part of each CDR3. Fields, in order: D gene, J gene, V gene, clone size, CDR3 protein, CDR3 DNA. A D gene is named only where the DNA matches it firmly. The size of a clone is reported for some rows only, either as once, few or many, or as a class for expanded clones.

D gene: NA
J gene: TRBJ2-1
V gene: TRBV4-1
clone size: NA
CDR3 protein: CASSQDPGVTYNEQFF
CDR3 DNA: TGCGCCAGCAGCCAAGATCCGGGGGTCACCTACAATGAGCAGTTCTTC

D gene: NA
J gene: TRBJ1-2
V gene: TRBV6-1
clone size: NA
CDR3 protein: CASSERGRNYGYTF
CDR3 DNA: TGTGCCAGCAGTGAACGTGGCCGTAACTATGGCTACACCTTC

D gene: NA
J gene: TRBJ2-5
V gene: TRBV12-3/TRBV12-4
clone size: few
CDR3 protein: CASKRDNQETQYF
CDR3 DNA: TGTGCCAGCAAACGGGACAACCAAGAGACCCAGTACTTC

D gene: TRBD1
J gene: TRBJ1-2
V gene: TRBV7-2
clone size: NA
CDR3 protein: CASSFQVRDRGGGYTF
CDR3 DNA: TGTGCCAGCAGCTTTCAAGTCCGGGACAGGGGAGGAGGCTACACCTTC

D gene: NA
J gene: TRBJ2-3
V gene: TRBV7-9
clone size: few
CDR3 protein: CASSSSSTDTQYF
CDR3 DNA: TGTGCCAGCAGCTCATCTAGCACAGATACGCAGTATTTT

D gene: NA
J gene: TRBJ2-7
V gene: TRBV20-1
clone size: NA
CDR3 protein: CSAKGTYEQYF
CDR3 DNA: TGCAGTGCCAAAGGGACCTACGAGCAGTACTTC

D gene: NA
J gene: TRBJ2-5
V gene: TRBV6-6
clone size: NA
CDR3 protein: CASSLPGQETQYF
CDR3 DNA: TGTGCCAGCAGTTTACCGGGGCAAGAGACCCAGTACTTC

D gene: NA
J gene: TRBJ2-5
V gene: TRBV15
clone size: few
CDR3 protein: CATSRDTAYETQYF
CDR3 DNA: TGTGCCACCAGCAGAGACACGGCGTACGAGACCCAGTACTTC

D gene: TRBD2
J gene: TRBJ2-5
V gene: TRBV20-1
clone size: few
CDR3 protein: CSARETSGGFQETQYF
CDR3 DNA: TGCAGTGCTAGAGAGACTAGCGGGGGATTCCAAGAGACCCAGTACTTC

D gene: NA
J gene: TRBJ2-3
V gene: TRBV3-1
clone size: few
CDR3 protein: CASSQVEAGPQYF
CDR3 DNA: TGTGCCAGCAGCCAAGTAGAGGCGGGTCCACAGTATTTT

D gene: NA
J gene: TRBJ1-1
V gene: TRBV5-6
clone size: NA
CDR3 protein: CASSRPPPGRPEAFF
CDR3 DNA: TGTGCCAGCAGCCGCCCGCCCCCAGGGAGGCCTGAAGCTTTCTTT

D gene: TRBD2
J gene: TRBJ2-3
V gene: TRBV20-1
clone size: NA
CDR3 protein: CSAPWTSGRADTQYF
CDR3 DNA: TGCAGTGCTCCTTGGACTAGCGGGAGGGCAGATACGCAGTATTTT

D gene: TRBD1
J gene: TRBJ2-2
V gene: TRBV5-1
clone size: NA
CDR3 protein: CASSLGQGKETGELFF
CDR3 DNA: TGCGCCAGCAGCTTGGGACAGGGGAAAGAGACCGGGGAGCTGTTTTTT

D gene: NA
J gene: TRBJ2-4
V gene: TRBV7-9
clone size: NA
CDR3 protein: CASRPGAGNIQYF
CDR3 DNA: TGTGCCAGCAGACCGGGGGCTGGGAACATTCAGTACTTC

D gene: NA
J gene: TRBJ1-3
V gene: TRBV15
clone size: many
CDR3 protein: CATSRDKRSSGNTIYF
CDR3 DNA: TGTGCCACCAGCAGAGATAAGAGGAGCTCTGGAAACACCATATATTTT

D gene: NA
J gene: TRBJ1-2
V gene: TRBV9
clone size: few
CDR3 protein: CASSPEQGNYGYTF
CDR3 DNA: TGTGCCAGCAGCCCAGAACAGGGCAACTATGGCTACACCTTC

D gene: NA
J gene: TRBJ1-3
V gene: TRBV3-1
clone size: few
CDR3 protein: CASSQRTVENTIYF
CDR3 DNA: TGTGCCAGCAGCCAGCGGACAGTCGAAAACACCATATATTTT

D gene: NA
J gene: TRBJ2-5
V gene: TRBV7-9
clone size: few
CDR3 protein: CASTYPGREETQYF
CDR3 DNA: TGTGCCAGCACCTATCCTGGGAGAGAAGAGACCCAGTACTTC

D gene: NA
J gene: TRBJ2-7
V gene: TRBV7-8
clone size: few
CDR3 protein: CASSLYHPSYEQYF
CDR3 DNA: TGTGCCAGCAGCCTCTACCATCCCTCCTACGAGCAGTACTTC

D gene: TRBD1
J gene: TRBJ2-5
V gene: TRBV5-6
clone size: few
CDR3 protein: CASSLELGQRGTQYF
CDR3 DNA: TGTGCCAGCAGCTTGGAGTTGGGACAGAGGGGGACCCAGTACTTC

D gene: NA
J gene: TRBJ2-7
V gene: TRBV5-1
clone size: few
CDR3 protein: CASSGTHKSSYEQYF
CDR3 DNA: TGCGCCAGCAGCGGCACTCACAAGAGCTCCTACGAGCAGTACTTC

D gene: TRBD1
J gene: TRBJ1-5
V gene: TRBV5-1
clone size: NA
CDR3 protein: CASSLAGGTGDQPQHF
CDR3 DNA: TGCGCCAGCAGCCTAGCTGGGGGGACAGGGGATCAGCCCCAGCATTTT

D gene: NA
J gene: TRBJ1-2
V gene: TRBV12-3/TRBV12-4
clone size: NA
CDR3 protein: CASSFFSGNYGYTF
CDR3 DNA: TGTGCCAGCAGTTTCTTCAGTGGAAACTATGGCTACACCTTC

D gene: NA
J gene: TRBJ2-3
V gene: TRBV7-2
clone size: many
CDR3 protein: CASSLAFNTQYF
CDR3 DNA: TGTGCCAGCAGCTTAGCGTTTAATACGCAGTATTTT

D gene: NA
J gene: TRBJ2-5
V gene: TRBV12-3/TRBV12-4
clone size: few
CDR3 protein: CASSFSWEETQYF
CDR3 DNA: TGTGCCAGCAGTTTCAGTTGGGAAGAGACCCAGTACTTC

D gene: NA
J gene: TRBJ2-2
V gene: TRBV4-1
clone size: NA
CDR3 protein: CASSPDVGRPGELFF
CDR3 DNA: TGCGCCAGCAGCCCAGACGTGGGGCGCCCCGGGGAGCTGTTTTTT

D gene: NA
J gene: TRBJ2-3
V gene: TRBV4-2
clone size: few
CDR3 protein: CASSQEWDGGRTDTQYF
CDR3 DNA: TGTGCCAGCAGCCAAGAGTGGGACGGGGGTCGCACAGATACGCAGTATTTT

D gene: NA
J gene: TRBJ2-5
V gene: TRBV3-1
clone size: NA
CDR3 protein: CASSQEATTQETQYF
CDR3 DNA: TGTGCCAGCAGCCAAGAGGCGACTACCCAAGAGACCCAGTACTTC

D gene: TRBD1
J gene: TRBJ2-7
V gene: TRBV10-3
clone size: NA
CDR3 protein: CAISEETGVGEQYF
CDR3 DNA: TGTGCCATCAGTGAGGAGACAGGGGTTGGGGAGCAGTACTTC

D gene: TRBD1
J gene: TRBJ1-2
V gene: TRBV10-3
clone size: few
CDR3 protein: CAISPGQAYGYTF
CDR3 DNA: TGTGCCATCAGCCCGGGACAGGCCTATGGCTACACCTTC

D gene: NA
J gene: TRBJ2-3
V gene: TRBV30
clone size: NA
CDR3 protein: CAWSMGYGTDRQYF
CDR3 DNA: TGTGCCTGGAGCATGGGATATGGCACAGATAGGCAGTATTTT

D gene: NA
J gene: TRBJ1-5
V gene: TRBV29-1
clone size: many
CDR3 protein: CSVGGSQGNQPQHF
CDR3 DNA: TGCAGCGTTGGGGGGTCCCAGGGCAATCAGCCCCAGCATTTT

D gene: NA
J gene: TRBJ2-3
V gene: TRBV10-3
clone size: few
CDR3 protein: CAISYRTDTQYF
CDR3 DNA: TGTGCCATCAGTTACCGCACAGATACGCAGTATTTT

D gene: TRBD2
J gene: TRBJ2-5
V gene: TRBV20-1
clone size: once
CDR3 protein: CSALTSGNQETQYF
CDR3 DNA: TGCAGTGCCCTGACTAGCGGGAATCAAGAGACCCAGTACTTC

D gene: NA
J gene: TRBJ1-2
V gene: TRBV30
clone size: NA
CDR3 protein: CAWRPGGNYGYTF
CDR3 DNA: TGTGCCTGGAGGCCAGGTGGGAACTATGGCTACACCTTC

D gene: TRBD2
J gene: TRBJ2-1
V gene: TRBV29-1
clone size: NA
CDR3 protein: CSVGSGGALGNEQFF
CDR3 DNA: TGCAGCGTTGGAAGCGGGGGGGCCCTAGGGAATGAGCAGTTCTTC

D gene: TRBD2
J gene: TRBJ2-1
V gene: TRBV7-2
clone size: NA
CDR3 protein: CASSLGSSGIYNEQFF
CDR3 DNA: TGTGCCAGCAGCTTAGGGTCTAGCGGGATATACAATGAGCAGTTCTTC

D gene: NA
J gene: TRBJ2-1
V gene: TRBV10-1
clone size: few
CDR3 protein: CASSRGGQNNEQFF
CDR3 DNA: TGCGCCAGCAGTAGAGGCGGACAGAACAATGAGCAGTTCTTC

D gene: NA
J gene: TRBJ2-6
V gene: TRBV5-1
clone size: many
CDR3 protein: CASSPQGSHSGANVLTF
CDR3 DNA: TGCGCCAGCAGTCCACAGGGATCCCACTCTGGGGCCAACGTCCTGACTTTC

D gene: NA
J gene: TRBJ1-1
V gene: TRBV10-1
clone size: many
CDR3 protein: CASSADRRMNTEAFF
CDR3 DNA: TGCGCCAGCAGTGCCGACAGGAGGATGAACACTGAAGCTTTCTTT